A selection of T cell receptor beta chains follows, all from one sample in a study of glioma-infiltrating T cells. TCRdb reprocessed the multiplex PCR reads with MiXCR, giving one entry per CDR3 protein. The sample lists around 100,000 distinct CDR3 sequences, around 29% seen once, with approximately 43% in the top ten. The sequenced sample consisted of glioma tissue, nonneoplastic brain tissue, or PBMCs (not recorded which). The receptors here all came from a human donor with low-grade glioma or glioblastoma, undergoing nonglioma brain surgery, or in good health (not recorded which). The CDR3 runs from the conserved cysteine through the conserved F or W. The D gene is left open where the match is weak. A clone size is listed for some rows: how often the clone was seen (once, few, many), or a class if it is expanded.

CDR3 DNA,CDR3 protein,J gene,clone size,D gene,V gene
TGTGCCAGCAGCCAAGATTTGAAAACCTACGAGCAGTACTTC,CASSQDLKTYEQYF,TRBJ2-7,NA,NA,TRBV14
TGCGCCAGCACGCGGGAGAGCACAGATACGCAGTATTTT,CASTRESTDTQYF,TRBJ2-3,NA,TRBD2,TRBV5-1
TGTGCCAGCTCAGATCAAGACGAAGGGTACACTGAAGCTTTCTTT,CASSDQDEGYTEAFF,TRBJ1-1,NA,NA,TRBV18
TGTGCCAGCAGTTTAGAGAGTAGCATGGACAGGTTGAACACTGAAGCTTTCTTT,CASSLESSMDRLNTEAFF,TRBJ1-1,many,TRBD1,TRBV28
TGTGCCAGCAGCCAGTCAGGGGGCGACACCGGGGAGCTGTTTTTT,CASSQSGGDTGELFF,TRBJ2-2,many,TRBD1,TRBV14
TGTGCCAGCAGCTCTGTGGGGGGGAATGGCTACACCTTC,CASSSVGGNGYTF,TRBJ1-2,many,NA,TRBV7-6
TGTGCCAGCAGCGTAGGGACGGAAGGAAACACCGTATATTTT,CASSVGTEGNTVYF,TRBJ1-3,NA,NA,TRBV6-6
TGTGCCAGCAGCTCCCCGCCCGCCGGAGAGACCGAGTACTTC,CASSSPPAGETEYF,TRBJ2-5,NA,NA,TRBV11-2
TGTGCCAGCAGTCCCGACCTGGACCCGAACACTGAAGCTTTCTTT,CASSPDLDPNTEAFF,TRBJ1-1,many,NA,TRBV6-4
TGCAGTGCTAGAAGCGAGACCCAGTACTTC,CSARSETQYF,TRBJ2-5,many,NA,TRBV20-1
TGTGCCAGCAGCTTAATAGGGCAGTCACAAGATACGCAGTATTTT,CASSLIGQSQDTQYF,TRBJ2-3,many,NA,TRBV7-6
TGTGCCAGCAGCTCGGGACCTGGAAACACCATATATTTT,CASSSGPGNTIYF,TRBJ1-3,many,NA,TRBV7-6
TGTGCCATCAGTGATGCATCCGCTAGCACAGATACGCAGTATTTT,CAISDASASTDTQYF,TRBJ2-3,few,NA,TRBV10-3
TGTGCCAGCAGTTCCGTGGGCACTGAAGCTTTCTTT,CASSSVGTEAFF,TRBJ1-1,many,NA,TRBV12-3/TRBV12-4
TGTGCCACCAGTGGTGCCGGGACAGGGTACACTGAAGCTTTCTTT,CATSGAGTGYTEAFF,TRBJ1-1,NA,TRBD1,TRBV24-1
TGTGCCAGCAGCCTCGGGACTGTCAACGAGCAGTACTTC,CASSLGTVNEQYF,TRBJ2-7,NA,NA,TRBV7-9
TGTGCCAGTAGTGAGGGACAAAACTATGGCTACACCTTC,CASSEGQNYGYTF,TRBJ1-2,few,NA,TRBV19
TGCTCCAGCAGTCCAGGGGCAACAAAGGAGACCCAGTACTTC,CSSSPGATKETQYF,TRBJ2-5,NA,NA,TRBV5-1
TGTGCCAGCAGCTCCACGCGGGGTTTCAAGACCCAGTACTTC,CASSSTRGFKTQYF,TRBJ2-5,NA,NA,TRBV11-2
TGTGCCACCAGTGATCAACAGGATTTTGGGGAGACCCAGTACTTC,CATSDQQDFGETQYF,TRBJ2-5,many,NA,TRBV24-1
TGTGCCAGCAGTTTGGACAGCTTCAGCAATCAGCCCCAGCATTTT,CASSLDSFSNQPQHF,TRBJ1-5,medium-sized,NA,TRBV6-1
TGTGCCAGCAGTCTGGGACAGGCGAGCTCCTATAATTCACCCCTCCACTTT,CASSLGQASSYNSPLHF,TRBJ1-6,NA,TRBD1,TRBV2
TGTGCCAGCAGCAATTATCTAGACTCGGATACGCAGTATTTT,CASSNYLDSDTQYF,TRBJ2-3,many,NA,TRBV7-2
TGTGCCAGCAGTTTAGGGACCTCCTCTACCAATTCACCCCTCCACTTT,CASSLGTSSTNSPLHF,TRBJ1-6,many,NA,TRBV28
TGTGCCAGCAGTTACTCTTCGGCTACCTACGAGCAGTACTTC,CASSYSSATYEQYF,TRBJ2-7,many,NA,TRBV6-6
TGTGCCAGCTCACCGGGACAGGGGGGATACTCTGGAAACACCATATATTTT,CASSPGQGGYSGNTIYF,TRBJ1-3,many,TRBD1,TRBV18
TGCGCCAGCAGCCCGGGACAGGGGAAGGATGAGAAGTTCTTC,CASSPGQGKDEKFF,TRBJ2-1,NA,TRBD1,TRBV5-1
TGCGCCAGCAGCCAACCCGGACTTGTTCTGTACTTC,CASSQPGLVLYF,TRBJ2-7,few,NA,TRBV4-1
TGTGCCAGCAGCCCGCCGGGACTTAGCCCCTACGAGCAGTACTTC,CASSPPGLSPYEQYF,TRBJ2-7,NA,NA,TRBV7-2
TGTGCCAGCAGCTCCTTCGAGTCTGAAGCTTTCTTT,CASSSFESEAFF,TRBJ1-1,NA,NA,TRBV12-3/TRBV12-4
TGTGCCAGCGGACAGGGAAGTTTCCGAGCTTTCTTT,CASGQGSFRAFF,TRBJ1-1,many,TRBD1,TRBV4-2
TGTGCCAGCAGTTTCAGGGGGATGAACACTGAAGCTTTCTTT,CASSFRGMNTEAFF,TRBJ1-1,many,TRBD1,TRBV27
TGTGCCAGCAGCTCGACAGTCTATCGATGGGAAAAACTGTTTTTT,CASSSTVYRWEKLFF,TRBJ1-4,few,NA,TRBV5-5
TGTGCCAGCAGCCAGAACCAGGGGGAGAGAGCTTTCTTT,CASSQNQGERAFF,TRBJ1-1,many,TRBD1,TRBV4-2
TGCAGTGCTAGAGATCGAGGTTGGAGCTACGAGCAGTACTTC,CSARDRGWSYEQYF,TRBJ2-7,few,NA,TRBV20-1
TGTGCCAGCAGTTCGTACCTGGGACACCCTGCAGTCTCTGGGGCCAACGTCCTGACTTTC,CASSSYLGHPAVSGANVLTF,TRBJ2-6,many,NA,TRBV6-1
TGTGCCAGCAGCTTAGCCAAACAGGGGTGGACTGAAGCTTTCTTT,CASSLAKQGWTEAFF,TRBJ1-1,NA,TRBD1,TRBV7-8
TGCAGCGCTAGATGGGCGGGCTACACCTTC,CSARWAGYTF,TRBJ1-2,NA,NA,TRBV20-1
TGTGCCAGCAGCCAAACGCTGAATGAGCAGTTCTTC,CASSQTLNEQFF,TRBJ2-1,many,NA,TRBV7-9
TGTGCCAGCAGTTACCCCCGGACGTCCCAAGGCACTGAAGCTTTCTTT,CASSYPRTSQGTEAFF,TRBJ1-1,many,NA,TRBV12-3/TRBV12-4
TGTGCCAGCAGCTTTAACTTAGATACGCAGTATTTT,CASSFNLDTQYF,TRBJ2-3,many,NA,TRBV7-2
TGCAGTGCTGGACAGGGTTCCGGCGCCGTAAATGAGCAGTTCTTC,CSAGQGSGAVNEQFF,TRBJ2-1,few,TRBD1,TRBV20-1
TGTGCCAGCTCACCACGGGACAGTCCGCATCAGCCCCAGCATTTT,CASSPRDSPHQPQHF,TRBJ1-5,NA,TRBD1,TRBV18
TGTACCCCTGCGAGGCATGAGCAGTTATTC,CTPARHEQLF,TRBJ2-1,NA,NA,TRBV6-6
TGTGCCAGCAGTTTATCGAGCCTGGGACAGGGACCCAACGGGGAGCTGTTTTTT,CASSLSSLGQGPNGELFF,TRBJ2-2,few,TRBD1,TRBV27
TGTGCCAGCAGTCAACTGTCGGGGGGGGCTTTCGAGCAGTACTTC,CASSQLSGGAFEQYF,TRBJ2-7,few,TRBD2,TRBV11-2
TGTGCCAGTAGATACTCCGGAACCTACAATGAGCAGTTCTTC,CASRYSGTYNEQFF,TRBJ2-1,NA,NA,TRBV19
TGTGCCAGCACCTTACGAGCGGCACAAGAGACCCAGTACTTC,CASTLRAAQETQYF,TRBJ2-5,many,NA,TRBV6-1
TGTGCCAGCAGCTTTCCCCCTGGGCACGAGCAGTACTTC,CASSFPPGHEQYF,TRBJ2-7,few,NA,TRBV5-4
TGCGCCAGCAGCCGCCCGGGCAGAAACTATGGCTACACCTTC,CASSRPGRNYGYTF,TRBJ1-2,NA,NA,TRBV4-1
TGTGCCAGCATATCGGGACTAGCGTACGAGCAGTACTTC,CASISGLAYEQYF,TRBJ2-7,many,TRBD2,TRBV7-3